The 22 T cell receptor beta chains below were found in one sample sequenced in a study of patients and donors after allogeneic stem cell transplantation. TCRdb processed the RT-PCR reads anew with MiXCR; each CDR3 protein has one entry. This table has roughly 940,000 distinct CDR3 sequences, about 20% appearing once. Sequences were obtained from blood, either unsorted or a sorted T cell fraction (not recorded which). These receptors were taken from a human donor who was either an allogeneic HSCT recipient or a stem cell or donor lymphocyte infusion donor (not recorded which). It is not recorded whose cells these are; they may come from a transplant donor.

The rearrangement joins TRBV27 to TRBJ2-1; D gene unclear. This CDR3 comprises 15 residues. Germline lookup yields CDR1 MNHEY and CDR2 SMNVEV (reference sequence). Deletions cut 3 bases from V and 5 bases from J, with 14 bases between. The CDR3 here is CASSFSPEADNEQFF. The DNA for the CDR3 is TGTGCCAGCAGTTTCTCTCCAGAGGCCGACAATGAGCAGTTCTTC.

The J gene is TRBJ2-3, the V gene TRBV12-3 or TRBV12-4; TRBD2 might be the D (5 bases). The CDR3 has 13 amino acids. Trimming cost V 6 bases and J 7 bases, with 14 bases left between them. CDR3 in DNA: TGTGCCAGCAGCAATGAGGGAAGAAATACGCAGTATTTT. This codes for CASSNEGRNTQYF.

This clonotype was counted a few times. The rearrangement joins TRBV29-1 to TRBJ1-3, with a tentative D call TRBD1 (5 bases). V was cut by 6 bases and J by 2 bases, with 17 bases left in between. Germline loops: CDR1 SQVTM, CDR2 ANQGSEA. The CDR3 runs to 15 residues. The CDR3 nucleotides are TGCAGCGTCCCAGCAACAGGAGCTACTGGAAACACCATATATTTT. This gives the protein CSVPATGATGNTIYF. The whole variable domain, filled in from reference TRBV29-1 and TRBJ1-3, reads SAVISQKPSRDICQRGTSLTIQCQVDSQVTMMFWYRQQPGQSLTLIATANQGSEATYESGFVIDKFPISRPNLTFSTLTVSNMSPEDSSIYLCSVPATGATGNTIYFGEGSWLTVV.

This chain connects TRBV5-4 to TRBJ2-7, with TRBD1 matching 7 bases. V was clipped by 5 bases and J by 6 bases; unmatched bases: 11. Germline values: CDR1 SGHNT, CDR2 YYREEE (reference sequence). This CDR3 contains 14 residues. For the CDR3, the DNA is TGTGCCAGCAGTATGAGGGGGCTTTTTTTCGAGCAGTACTTC. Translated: CASSMRGLFFEQYF.

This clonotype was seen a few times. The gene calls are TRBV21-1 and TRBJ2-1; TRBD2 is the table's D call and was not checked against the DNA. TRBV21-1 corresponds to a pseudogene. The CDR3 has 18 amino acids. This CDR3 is CASSKTSGGATTDNEQFF. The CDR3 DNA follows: TGTGCCAGCAGCAAGACTAGCGGGGGGGCCACAACAGACAATGAGCAGTTCTTC.

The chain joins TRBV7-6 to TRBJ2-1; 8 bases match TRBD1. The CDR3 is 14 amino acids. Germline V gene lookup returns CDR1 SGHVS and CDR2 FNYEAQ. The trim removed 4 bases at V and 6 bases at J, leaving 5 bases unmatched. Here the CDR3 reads CASSSGQGRNEQFF. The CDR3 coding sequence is TGTGCCAGCAGCTCAGGACAGGGACGCAATGAGCAGTTCTTC.

For the CDR3, the DNA is TGTGCCATCAGTGAGTCGAACGTTGGCGGCAATGAGCAGTTCTTC. This gives the protein CAISESNVGGNEQFF. The rearrangement joins TRBV10-3 to TRBJ2-1; D is unclear. Trimming pared 0 bases from V and 6 bases from J, leaving 12 bases between. The CDR3 extends over 15 amino acids. Germline CDR1 ENHRY, CDR2 SYGVKD.

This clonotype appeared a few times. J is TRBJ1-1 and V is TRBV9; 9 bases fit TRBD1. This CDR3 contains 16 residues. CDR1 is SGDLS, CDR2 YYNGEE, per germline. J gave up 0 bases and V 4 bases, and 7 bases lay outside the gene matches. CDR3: CASSPKTGGVNTEAFF. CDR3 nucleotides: TGTGCCAGCAGCCCTAAGACAGGGGGGGTGAACACTGAAGCTTTCTTT. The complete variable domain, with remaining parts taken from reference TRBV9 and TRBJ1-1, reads DSGVTQTPKHLITATGQRVTLRCSPRSGDLSVYWYQQSLDQGLQFLIQYYNGEERAKGNILERFSAQQFPDLHSELNLSSLELGDSALYFCASSPKTGGVNTEAFFGQGTRLTVV.

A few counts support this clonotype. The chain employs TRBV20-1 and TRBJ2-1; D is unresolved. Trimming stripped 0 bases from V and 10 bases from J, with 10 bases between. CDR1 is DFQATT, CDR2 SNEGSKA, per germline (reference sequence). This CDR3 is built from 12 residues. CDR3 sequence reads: CSARDYYREQFF. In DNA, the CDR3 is TGCAGTGCTAGAGATTATTACCGCGAGCAGTTCTTC.

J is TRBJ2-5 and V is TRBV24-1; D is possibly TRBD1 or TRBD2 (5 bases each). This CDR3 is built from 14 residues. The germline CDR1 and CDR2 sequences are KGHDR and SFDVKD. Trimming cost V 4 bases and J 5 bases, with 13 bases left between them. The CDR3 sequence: CATSDSGTVETQYF. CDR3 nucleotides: TGTGCCACCAGTGACTCTGGGACGGTGGAGACCCAGTACTTC.

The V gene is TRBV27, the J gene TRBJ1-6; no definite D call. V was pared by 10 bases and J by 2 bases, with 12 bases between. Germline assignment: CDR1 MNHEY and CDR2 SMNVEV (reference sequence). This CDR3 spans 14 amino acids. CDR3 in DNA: TGTGCCAAGGCGGGCGGGGCCTATAATTCACCCCTCCACTTT. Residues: CAKAGGAYNSPLHF.

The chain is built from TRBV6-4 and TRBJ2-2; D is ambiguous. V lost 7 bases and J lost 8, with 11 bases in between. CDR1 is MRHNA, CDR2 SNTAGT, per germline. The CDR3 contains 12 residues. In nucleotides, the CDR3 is TGTGCCAGCAAAACTCCGGTTGGGGAGCTGTTTTTT. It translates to CASKTPVGELFF.

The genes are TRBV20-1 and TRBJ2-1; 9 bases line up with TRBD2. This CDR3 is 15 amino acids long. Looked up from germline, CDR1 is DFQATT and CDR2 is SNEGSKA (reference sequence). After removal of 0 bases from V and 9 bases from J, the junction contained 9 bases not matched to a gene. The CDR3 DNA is TGCAGTGCTAGAGATTGGCGGGGGGGCCTCAGTGAGCAGTTCTTC. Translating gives CSARDWRGGLSEQFF.

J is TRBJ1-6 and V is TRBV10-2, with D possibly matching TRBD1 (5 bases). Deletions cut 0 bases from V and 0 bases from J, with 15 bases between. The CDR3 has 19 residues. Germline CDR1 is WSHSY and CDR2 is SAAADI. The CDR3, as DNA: TGCGCCAGCAGTGAGTCGCACCACAGGTCGAGCTCCTATAATTCACCCCTCCACTTT. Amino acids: CASSESHHRSSSYNSPLHF.

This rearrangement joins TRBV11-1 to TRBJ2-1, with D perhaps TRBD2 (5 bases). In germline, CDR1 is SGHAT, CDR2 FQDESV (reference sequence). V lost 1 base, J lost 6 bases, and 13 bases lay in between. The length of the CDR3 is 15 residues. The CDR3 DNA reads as TGTGCCAGCAGCTTAGATTCGTCAGCGGCCAATGAGCAGTTCTTC. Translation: CASSLDSSAANEQFF. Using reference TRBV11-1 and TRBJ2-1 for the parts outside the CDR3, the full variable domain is EAEVAQSPRYKITEKSQAVAFWCDPISGHATLYWYRQILGQGPELLVQFQDESVVDDSQLPKDRFSAERLKGVDSTLKIQPAELGDSAMYLCASSLDSSAANEQFFGPGTRLTVL.

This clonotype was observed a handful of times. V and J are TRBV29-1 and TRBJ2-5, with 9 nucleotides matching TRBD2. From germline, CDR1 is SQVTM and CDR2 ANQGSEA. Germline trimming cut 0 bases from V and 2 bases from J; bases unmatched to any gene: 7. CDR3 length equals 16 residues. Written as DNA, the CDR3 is TGCAGCGTTGAAGAGGGGACTAGCCATCCTCAAGAGACCCAGTACTTC. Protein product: CSVEEGTSHPQETQYF.

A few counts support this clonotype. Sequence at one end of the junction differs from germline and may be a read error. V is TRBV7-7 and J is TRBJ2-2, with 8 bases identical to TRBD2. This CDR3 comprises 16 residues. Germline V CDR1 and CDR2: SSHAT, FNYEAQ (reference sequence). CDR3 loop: CASSLAGSKNTGELFF. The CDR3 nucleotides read TGTGCTAGCAGCTTAGCGGGGTCCAAGAACACCGGGGAGCTGTTTTTT.

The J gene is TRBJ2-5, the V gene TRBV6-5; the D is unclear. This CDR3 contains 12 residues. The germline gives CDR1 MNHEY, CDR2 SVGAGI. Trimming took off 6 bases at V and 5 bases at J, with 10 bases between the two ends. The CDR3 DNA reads TGTGCCAGCAGGGACCCCGAGGAGACCCAGTACTTC. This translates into CASRDPEETQYF.

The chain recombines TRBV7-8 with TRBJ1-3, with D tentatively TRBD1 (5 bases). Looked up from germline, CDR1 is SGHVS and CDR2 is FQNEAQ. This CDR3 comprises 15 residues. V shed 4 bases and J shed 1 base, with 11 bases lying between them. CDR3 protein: CASSSRGTSGNTIYF. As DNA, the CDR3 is TGTGCCAGCAGCTCGCGGGGGACTTCTGGAAACACCATATATTTT.

CDR3 sequence (DNA): TGTGCCAGCAGCCAAGACGGGGCCCAAGTCTATTCCACTAAGACCTTC. It encodes CASSQDGAQVYSTKTF. The chain uses TRBV4-2 and TRBJ1-2, with D maybe TRBD1 (5 bases). The V end was cut by 0 bases, the J end by 14 bases, with 25 bases between. The CDR3 totals 16 residues. CDR1 and CDR2 (germline): LGHNA, YNFKEQ.

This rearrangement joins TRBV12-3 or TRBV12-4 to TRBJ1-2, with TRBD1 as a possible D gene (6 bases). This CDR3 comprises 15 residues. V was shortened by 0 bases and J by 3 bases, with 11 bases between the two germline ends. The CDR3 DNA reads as TGTGCCAGCAGTTTAGCGTCCAGGGGATACTATGGCTACACCTTC. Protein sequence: CASSLASRGYYGYTF.

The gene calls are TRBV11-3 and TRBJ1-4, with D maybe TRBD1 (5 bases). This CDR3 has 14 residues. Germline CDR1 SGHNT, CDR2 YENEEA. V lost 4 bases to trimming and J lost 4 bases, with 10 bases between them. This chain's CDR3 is CASSYRDGNEKLFF. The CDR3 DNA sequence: TGTGCCAGCAGCTACCGGGACGGTAATGAAAAACTGTTTTTT. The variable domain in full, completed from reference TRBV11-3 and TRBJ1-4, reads EAGVVQSPRYKIIEKKQPVAFWCNPISGHNTLYWYLQNLGQGPELLIRYENEEAVDDSQLPKDRFSAERLKGVDSTLKIQPAELGDSAVYLCASSYRDGNEKLFFGSGTQLSVL.